This T cell receptor (beta chain) was identified during a study of identical twins. Notes on the study in general: Twins shared out-of-frame alpha sequences with excess low generation probability. Monozygotic twins shared more out-of-frame TCR alpha than recombination models predicted.

The V gene lost 0 bases and the J gene lost 5 bases, with 11 bases spanning the gap. This CDR3 is 14 amino acids long. Germline CDR1 reads LGHNA; CDR2 reads YSLEER. The table lists this clonotype with a few counts. Its antigen is still unknown. A template switching step contributed a universal primer site, while unique molecular identifiers were present in the cDNA. TCRdb analysed the 5' RACE reads with MiXCR anew, one entry per CDR3 protein. The top ten clones hold roughly 3% of a sample with approximately 590,000 distinct CDR3 sequences, approximately 9.6% of them seen once. Each donor (without exception) was a healthy Caucasian. The same specimen was also included in a second study, on yellow fever vaccine responses in identical twins.

The sample taken for sequencing was PBMCs. The source is a woman aged 18-30 years in good health. The gene calls are TRBV4-3 and TRBJ2-7, with unresolved D. DNA of the CDR3: TGCGCCAGCAGCCAAGATTTTGCCCGCCACGAGCAGTACTTC. Its protein product is CASSQDFARHEQYF.